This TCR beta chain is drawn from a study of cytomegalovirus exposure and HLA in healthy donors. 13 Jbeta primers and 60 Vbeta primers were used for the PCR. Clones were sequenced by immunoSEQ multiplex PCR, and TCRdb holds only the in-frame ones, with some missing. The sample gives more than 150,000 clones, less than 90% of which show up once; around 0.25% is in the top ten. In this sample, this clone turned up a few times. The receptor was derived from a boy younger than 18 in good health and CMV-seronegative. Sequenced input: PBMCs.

The CDR3 sequence is CASAPMGGAEAFF. CDR3 nucleotides: TGTGCTAGTGCCCCCATGGGGGGGGCTGAAGCTTTCTTT. The V gene is TRBV12-5, the J gene TRBJ1-1, with D possibly being TRBD1 (5 bases). This CDR3 has 13 amino acids. Germline assignment: CDR1 LGHNT and CDR2 FRNRAP. V shed 7 bases and J shed 6 bases, with 15 bases lying between them.